These 18 T cell receptor beta chains came from one sample sequenced in a study of T-cell reconstitution after alpha-beta-depleted transplantation in children. Library preparation (for TCRbeta) was performed with unique molecular identifiers. TCRdb itself ran the PCR reads through MiXCR, one entry per CDR3 protein. The table includes about 900,000 distinct CDR3 sequences, about 29% detected once. This specimen consisted of PBMCs, mostly from graft donor cells, obtained 360 days after TCRalphabeta/CD19-depleted stem cell transplant. These receptors all stem from a boy under two years old who had a stem cell transplant for SCID, so the T cells may come from the graft donor.

The chain combines TRBV2 with TRBJ2-2, with D unresolved. Germline CDR1 reads SNHLY; CDR2 reads FYNNEI. V was pared by 3 bases and J by 7 bases, with 18 bases between. This CDR3 contains 16 residues. CDR3 residues: CASSDLGEEFVGELFF. CDR3 DNA sequence: TGTGCCAGCAGTGATTTGGGCGAGGAATTCGTCGGGGAGCTGTTTTTT. The whole variable domain, remainder taken from reference TRBV2 and TRBJ2-2, is EPEVTQTPSHQVTQMGQEVILRCVPISNHLYFYWYRQILGQKVEFLVSFYNNEISEKSEIFDDQFSVERPDGSNFTLKIRSTKLEDSAMYFCASSDLGEEFVGELFFGEGSRLTVL.

The rearrangement uses TRBV12-3 or TRBV12-4 and TRBJ2-2; maybe TRBD1 (7 bases). The CDR3 loop spans 15 amino acids. The V gene lost 7 bases and the J gene lost 3 bases, with 15 bases spanning the gap. CDR3 DNA sequence: TGTGCCAGCACCCCGGGGGACAGTGACACCGGGGAGCTGTTTTTT. Residues: CASTPGDSDTGELFF.

J is TRBJ2-4 and V is TRBV20-1; D could derive from TRBD1 or TRBD2 (5 bases each). The CDR3 runs 9 residues. Germline V gene sequence: CDR1 DFQATT, CDR2 SNEGSKA (reference sequence). V lost 3 bases to trimming and J lost 11 bases, with 5 bases between them. The CDR3 DNA reads as TGCAGTGCTAGGGGGGTTCAGTACTTC. Its protein product is CSARGVQYF.

This clonotype was observed a handful of times. The chain links TRBV29-1 to TRBJ2-1, with D tentatively TRBD1 (6 bases). The CDR3 has 15 residues. In germline, CDR1 is SQVTM, CDR2 ANQGSEA. V shed 3 bases and J shed 3 bases, with 15 bases lying between them. The DNA for the CDR3 is TGCAGCGTTGAGCATAGGGGGATCGGCTACAATGAGCAGTTCTTC. This translates into CSVEHRGIGYNEQFF.

Only a few counts were recorded for this clonotype. The rearrangement links TRBV6-1 to TRBJ2-7; TRBD1 is a possible D gene (5 bases). Per germline, CDR1 MNHNS and CDR2 SASEGT. The CDR3 length is 13 residues. Trimming removed 6 bases at V and 4 bases at J, with 13 bases between. The CDR3 bases are TGTGCCAGCAGCCACCCAGGGCGGTACGAGCAGTACTTC. It codes for CASSHPGRYEQYF.

The chain combines TRBV4-1 with TRBJ1-4, with D tentatively TRBD1 (6 bases). The CDR3 is 16 residues long. From germline, CDR1 is MGHRA and CDR2 YSYEKL. Trimming removed 6 bases at V and 4 bases at J, with 18 bases between. In DNA, the CDR3 is TGCGCCAGCAGTCCGGCGGAAAGGACAGTTAATGAAAAACTGTTTTTT. This sequence encodes CASSPAERTVNEKLFF.

This clonotype was observed a few times. V usage is TRBV29-1 and J usage is TRBJ1-1; 8 bases are shared with TRBD1. Germline assignment: CDR1 SQVTM and CDR2 ANQGSEA. Trimming removed 4 bases from V and 6 bases from J; junction bases left unmatched: 7. This CDR3 spans 13 amino acids. CDR3 DNA: TGCAGCGTTGTGGCCAGGGGGCCCTCTGAAGCTTTCTTT. Translated, it gives CSVVARGPSEAFF.

This clonotype was seen more than once but under ten times. J is TRBJ1-5 and V is TRBV12-3 or TRBV12-4, with unresolved D. The CDR3 loop spans 15 amino acids. The V end was cut by 5 bases, the J end by 5 bases, with 16 bases between. Written as DNA, the CDR3 is TGTGCCAGCAGTCCCACCGACGGCAAACATCAGCCCCAGCATTTT. Protein: CASSPTDGKHQPQHF.

The chain employs TRBV20-1 and TRBJ2-1; possible D gene TRBD1, 5 bases. The CDR3 extends over 15 amino acids. Trimming left V 3 bases short and J 0 bases short, with 12 bases between. The germline CDR1 and CDR2 sequences are DFQATT and SNEGSKA (reference sequence). The CDR3 coding sequence is TGCAGTGCTAGCGAAGGGGCGACCTCCTACAATGAGCAGTTCTTC. Translated: CSASEGATSYNEQFF.

This clonotype was counted a few times. The genes are TRBV20-1 and TRBJ2-3, with D uncertain. Trimming cost V 3 bases and J 3 bases, with 13 bases left between them. CDR3 length equals 14 residues. CDR1 and CDR2 from the germline V gene are DFQATT and SNEGSKA (reference sequence). CDR3 in DNA: TGCAGTGCTAGCAAACCTACGCCTACAGATACGCAGTATTTT. Residues: CSASKPTPTDTQYF.

On this clonotype itself: Being one base from a much bigger clone, this may be a read error. The chain employs TRBV12-3 or TRBV12-4 and TRBJ2-2, with 12 bases fitting TRBD1. The V gene end was trimmed by 7 bases and the J gene end by 7 bases; junction bases not matched to a gene: 7. The length of the CDR3 is 15 residues. The CDR3 reads CASITGTGGIGELFF. CDR3 nucleotides: TGTGCCAGCATTACCGGGACAGGGGGCATCGGGGAGCTGTTTTTT.

This clonotype was found a few times. The genes are TRBV13 and TRBJ2-7; a possible D gene is TRBD1 (8 bases). V was shortened by 4 bases and J by 6 bases, with 16 bases between the two germline ends. This CDR3 contains 14 residues. Germline lookup yields CDR1 PRHDT and CDR2 FYEKMQ (reference sequence). CDR3 nucleotides: TGTGCCAGCAGCTCAGGACAGGGACTAAGCGAGCAGTACTTC. Amino acid sequence: CASSSGQGLSEQYF.

A remark on this clonotype: A read error is likely, as this CDR3 ends without the conserved phenylalanine or tryptophan. This chain uses TRBV4-2 with TRBJ2-3, with a weak D call TRBD2 (6 bases). The germline V gene has CDR1 LGHNA and CDR2 YNFKEQ. Trimming cost V 1 base and J 1 base, with 12 bases left between them. The CDR3 extends over 16 amino acids. The CDR3 is CASSQVRGDRTDTQYY. In DNA form, the CDR3 reads TGTGCCAGCAGCCAAGTGCGCGGGGACCGCACAGATACGCAGTATTAT.

This clonotype was counted a few times. The chain employs TRBV12-3 or TRBV12-4 and TRBJ2-7, with 13 bases aligning to TRBD2. CDR3 size: 16 residues. J gave up 2 bases and V 4 bases, and 5 bases lay outside the gene matches. In nucleotides, the CDR3 is TGTGCCAGCAGTTCCCGACTAGCGGGGGGCCCCTACGAGCAGTACTTC. This codes for CASSSRLAGGPYEQYF.

The V and J genes are TRBV7-3 and TRBJ2-5, with a possible D match to TRBD1 (6 bases). This CDR3 is 15 amino acids long. The germline V gene has CDR1 SGHTA and CDR2 FQGTGA. Trimming took off 5 bases at V and 4 bases at J, with 17 bases between the two ends. This CDR3 is CASSQSGGRGETQYF. The CDR3 DNA reads as TGTGCCAGCAGCCAGAGTGGGGGCCGGGGAGAGACCCAGTACTTC.

The J gene is TRBJ2-3, the V gene TRBV6-5; D is perhaps TRBD1 (5 bases). V was shortened by 4 bases and J by 1 base, with 12 bases between the two germline ends. The CDR3 length is 15 residues. From germline, CDR1 is MNHEY and CDR2 SVGAGI. DNA of the CDR3: TGTGCCAGCAGTTTCCAGGGCGCCGGCACAGATACGCAGTATTTT. Translated: CASSFQGAGTDTQYF.

This clonotype was seen a few times. The V and J genes are TRBV7-9 and TRBJ2-1, with D tentatively TRBD1 or TRBD2 (5 bases each). CDR1 is SEHNR, CDR2 FQNEAQ, per germline (reference sequence). Deletions cut 5 bases from V and 3 bases from J, with 14 bases between. This CDR3 has 15 residues. CDR3 protein: CASSNRDVYYNEQFF. The CDR3 DNA reads as TGTGCCAGCAGCAACCGGGACGTATACTACAATGAGCAGTTCTTC.

The J gene is TRBJ2-5, the V gene TRBV6-5; unclear D gene. The CDR3 runs 12 residues. V was pared by 6 bases and J by 6 bases, with 11 bases between. Per germline, CDR1 MNHEY and CDR2 SVGAGI. The CDR3 DNA reads TGTGCCAGCAGGGAGCCTACTAAGACCCAGTACTTC. Amino acids: CASREPTKTQYF.